Only a few counts were recorded for the clone carrying this T cell receptor (beta chain). The donors, healthy Caucasians from Russia, were aged roughly 6 to 90. Extraction of total RNA produced a minimum of 5 micrograms from each sample. The sample comes from a study of blood T cells in healthy people across ages. Alongside a J-beta primer mix, a sample-barcoded 5' primer served in a second PCR lasting about 6 to 12 cycles. All cDNA molecules were each tagged by a template-switch adaptor with 12 random nucleotides. One entry per CDR3 protein results from TCRdb running MiXCR on the 5' RACE reads. The sample shows about 1.1 million distinct CDR3 sequences, more than 30% of them seen only once. The germline gives CDR1 SQVTM, CDR2 ANQGSEA. V lost 5 bases and J lost 2, with 11 bases in between. The CDR3 covers 13 residues.

The source material was blood. This chain uses TRBV29-1 with TRBJ2-3, with D unclear. The receptor was isolated from a man aged 18 to 30 in good health. The CDR3 DNA is TGCAGCGTTAAGGGCACTCTCACAGATACGCAGTATTTT. As protein: CSVKGTLTDTQYF.